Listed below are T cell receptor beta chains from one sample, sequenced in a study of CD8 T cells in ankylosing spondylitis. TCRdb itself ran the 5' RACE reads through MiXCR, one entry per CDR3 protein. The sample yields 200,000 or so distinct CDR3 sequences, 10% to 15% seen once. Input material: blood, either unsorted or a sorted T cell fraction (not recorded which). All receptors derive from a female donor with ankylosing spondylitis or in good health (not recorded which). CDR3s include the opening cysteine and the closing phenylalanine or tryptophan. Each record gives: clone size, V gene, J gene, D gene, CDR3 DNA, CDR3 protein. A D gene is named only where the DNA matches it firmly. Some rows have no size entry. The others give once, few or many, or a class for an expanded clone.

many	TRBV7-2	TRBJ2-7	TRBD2	TGTGCCAGCAGACTAACTAGCGCTCTCGGGCTGTCCTACGAGCAGTACTTC	CASRLTSALGLSYEQYF
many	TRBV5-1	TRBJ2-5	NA	TGCGCCAGCAGCGAATACCTGGACTTGGGAGGGACCCAGTACTTC	CASSEYLDLGGTQYF
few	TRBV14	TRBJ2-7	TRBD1	TGTGCCAGCAGCTCCCTCACGGACAGGGCCTACGAGCAGTACTTC	CASSSLTDRAYEQYF
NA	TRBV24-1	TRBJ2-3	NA	TGTGCCACCAGTGATTCGCCGGCCGCAGATACGCAGTATTTT	CATSDSPAADTQYF
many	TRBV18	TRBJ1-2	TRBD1	TGTGCCAGCTCACCCCAGACAGGGGGCGTCTATGGCTACACCTTC	CASSPQTGGVYGYTF
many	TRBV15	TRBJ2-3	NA	TGTGCCACCAGCCCTTCGGGAGTCACAGATACGCAGTATTTT	CATSPSGVTDTQYF
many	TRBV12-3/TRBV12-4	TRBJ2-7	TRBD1	TGTGCCAGCAGCCCAGACAGGGTCGAGCAGTACTTC	CASSPDRVEQYF
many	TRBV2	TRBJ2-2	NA	TGTGCCAGCAGACACCCAGGGGTATCGAACACCGGGGAGCTGTTTTTT	CASRHPGVSNTGELFF
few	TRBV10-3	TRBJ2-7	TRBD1	TGTGCCATCAGTGAGCTCACGACAGGGGGCTACGAGCAGTACTTC	CAISELTTGGYEQYF
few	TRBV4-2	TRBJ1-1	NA	TGTGCCAGCAGCCAAGAGCCGATGGACACTGAAGCTTTCTTT	CASSQEPMDTEAFF
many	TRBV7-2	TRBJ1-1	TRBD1	TGTGCCAGCAGCGGCCACAGGGGAAACACTGAAGCTTTCTTT	CASSGHRGNTEAFF
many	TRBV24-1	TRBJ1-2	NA	TGTGCCACCAGTGATCCCGGACAGTCTCTCTATGGCTACACCTTC	CATSDPGQSLYGYTF
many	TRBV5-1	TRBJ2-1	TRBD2	TGCGCCAGCAGCTTGGGCGGGGGGCTAGCGGACCATGAGCAGTTCTTC	CASSLGGGLADHEQFF
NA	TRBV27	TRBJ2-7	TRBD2	TGTGCCAGCAGTCCCCGGACTAGCGGGCTAAGCTCCTACGAGCAGTACTTC	CASSPRTSGLSSYEQYF
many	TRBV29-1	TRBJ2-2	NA	TGCAGCGTTGAAAGGGGCGACAGATTTACCGGGGAGCTGTTTTTT	CSVERGDRFTGELFF
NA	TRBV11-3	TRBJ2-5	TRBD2	TGTGCCAGCAGCACTACCGGGACTACAGAGACCCAGTACTTC	CASSTTGTTETQYF
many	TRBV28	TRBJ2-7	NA	TGTGCCAGCAGCCCCCTTCCCGGGAGAAGGTACGAGCAGTACTTC	CASSPLPGRRYEQYF
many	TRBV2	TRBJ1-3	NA	TGTGCCAGCAGGTTGACCGCAGGGTCTGGAAACACCATATATTTT	CASRLTAGSGNTIYF
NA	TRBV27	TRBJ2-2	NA	TGTGCCAGCAGTACAAAGAGTTACACCGGGGAGCTGTTTTTT	CASSTKSYTGELFF
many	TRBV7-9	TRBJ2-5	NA	TGTGCCAGCAGCCCGCAAGGATGGGTTGAGACCCAGTACTTC	CASSPQGWVETQYF
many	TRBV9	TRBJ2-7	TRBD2	TGTGCCAGCAGCCCCTTGGGGCTAGCGGGAGGTTTAGAAGAGCAGTACTTC	CASSPLGLAGGLEEQYF
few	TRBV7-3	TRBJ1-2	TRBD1	TGTGCCAGCAGCTCGTATCCGAGCCGGGACAGCAGCTCCTATGGCTACACCTTC	CASSSYPSRDSSSYGYTF
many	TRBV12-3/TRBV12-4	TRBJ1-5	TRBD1	TGTGCCAGCAGCGGACAGGGAAGTCAGCCCCAGCATTTT	CASSGQGSQPQHF
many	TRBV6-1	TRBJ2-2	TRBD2	TGTGCCAGCAGTGACAAAGCGGGACTAGCGGGACGGGAGAGGCTGTTTTTT	CASSDKAGLAGRERLFF
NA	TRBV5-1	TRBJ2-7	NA	TGCGCCAGCAGCTTGCGTCTGAACCCTCACGAGCAGTACTTC	CASSLRLNPHEQYF
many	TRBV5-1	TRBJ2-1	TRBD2	TGCGCCAGCAGCTTGGGGCGGCTAGCGGGGGTAAACTCCTACAATGAGCAGTTCTTC	CASSLGRLAGVNSYNEQFF